These T cell receptor beta chains were read from a single sample in a study of T cell responses to AZD1222 COVID-19 vaccine. Profiled with immunoSEQ multiplex PCR; TCRdb holds only in-frame clones, not every one. The profile shows some 90,000 clones, 65% to 90% of them singletons. Sequenced here: peripheral blood, sampled on day 0 of AZD1222 vaccination. These receptors originate from an adult in good health. Both conserved end residues are part of each CDR3. D genes are given only for firm matches. Some rows mark clone size as missing; the rest say once, few, many or name a class of expanded clone.

v_call: TRBV10-3
clone_size: .
d_call: .
j_call: TRBJ1-1
cdr3_aa: CAISGGVRERTEAFF
cdr3_nt: TGTGCCATCAGTGGGGGGGTAAGGGAGCGCACTGAAGCTTTCTTT

v_call: TRBV27
clone_size: .
d_call: .
j_call: TRBJ1-1
cdr3_aa: CASSLGLRTEAFF
cdr3_nt: TGTGCCAGCAGTTTGGGACTTCGGACTGAAGCTTTCTTT

v_call: TRBV5-6
clone_size: .
d_call: .
j_call: TRBJ2-1
cdr3_aa: CASSLTGSSYNEQFF
cdr3_nt: TGTGCCAGCAGCTTGACTGGGAGCTCCTACAATGAGCAGTTCTTC

v_call: TRBV6-2/TRBV6-3
clone_size: .
d_call: .
j_call: TRBJ1-1
cdr3_aa: CASSYGGTMNTEAFF
cdr3_nt: TGTGCCAGCAGTTATGGCGGCACCATGAACACTGAAGCTTTCTTT

v_call: TRBV28
clone_size: .
d_call: .
j_call: TRBJ2-2
cdr3_aa: CASSLSWELFF
cdr3_nt: TGTGCCAGCAGTTTATCGTGGGAGCTGTTTTTT

v_call: TRBV2
clone_size: .
d_call: .
j_call: TRBJ2-2
cdr3_aa: CASKSADNTGELFF
cdr3_nt: TGTGCCAGCAAAAGTGCGGATAACACCGGGGAGCTGTTTTTT

v_call: TRBV28
clone_size: .
d_call: .
j_call: TRBJ2-7
cdr3_aa: CASSLFAVFPLYEQYF
cdr3_nt: TGTGCCAGCAGTTTATTCGCGGTTTTCCCACTCTACGAGCAGTACTTC

v_call: TRBV7-3
clone_size: .
d_call: TRBD1
j_call: TRBJ1-2
cdr3_aa: CASSFDSTGIYGYTF
cdr3_nt: TGTGCCAGCAGCTTCGATTCGACAGGGATCTATGGCTACACCTTC

v_call: TRBV28
clone_size: .
d_call: .
j_call: TRBJ1-1
cdr3_aa: CASSLSPGGGETEAFF
cdr3_nt: TGTGCCAGCAGTTTGAGCCCCGGGGGGGGTGAGACTGAAGCTTTCTTT

v_call: TRBV5-1
clone_size: .
d_call: .
j_call: TRBJ2-1
cdr3_aa: CASSFSTGDSYNEQFF
cdr3_nt: TGCGCCAGCAGCTTTTCGACGGGAGACTCCTACAATGAGCAGTTCTTC

v_call: TRBV7-2
clone_size: .
d_call: TRBD1
j_call: TRBJ1-3
cdr3_aa: CASSPQGDGNTIYF
cdr3_nt: TGTGCCAGCAGCCCCCAGGGGGACGGAAACACCATATATTTT

v_call: TRBV3-1/TRBV3-2
clone_size: .
d_call: .
j_call: TRBJ2-7
cdr3_aa: CASSQTPRAPAIHEQYF
cdr3_nt: TGTGCCAGCAGCCAAACCCCGCGGGCCCCCGCCATCCACGAGCAGTACTTC

v_call: TRBV19
clone_size: .
d_call: .
j_call: TRBJ2-3
cdr3_aa: CASSIRVAKATDTQYF
cdr3_nt: TGTGCCAGTAGTATTAGGGTAGCGAAGGCTACAGATACGCAGTATTTT

v_call: TRBV18
clone_size: .
d_call: .
j_call: TRBJ2-7
cdr3_aa: CASSPADGYEQYF
cdr3_nt: TGTGCCAGCTCACCTGCCGACGGCTACGAGCAGTACTTC

v_call: TRBV11-2
clone_size: .
d_call: TRBD1
j_call: TRBJ1-2
cdr3_aa: CASSRDRVYYGYTF
cdr3_nt: TGTGCCAGCAGCAGGGACAGGGTGTACTATGGCTACACCTTC

v_call: TRBV28
clone_size: few
d_call: TRBD1
j_call: TRBJ2-7
cdr3_aa: CASRGQGGSYEQYF
cdr3_nt: TGTGCCAGCAGAGGACAGGGTGGGTCCTACGAGCAGTACTTC

v_call: TRBV3-1/TRBV3-2
clone_size: once
d_call: .
j_call: TRBJ2-1
cdr3_aa: CASSQEEWFSYNEQFF
cdr3_nt: TGTGCCAGCAGCCAAGAAGAATGGTTTTCCTACAATGAGCAGTTCTTC

v_call: TRBV18
clone_size: few
d_call: .
j_call: TRBJ1-4
cdr3_aa: CASSREGREKLFF
cdr3_nt: TGTGCCAGCTCACGAGAGGGGAGGGAAAAACTGTTTTTT

v_call: TRBV3-1/TRBV3-2
clone_size: .
d_call: TRBD1
j_call: TRBJ2-5
cdr3_aa: CASSPAAQGLQYF
cdr3_nt: TGTGCCAGCAGCCCTGCGGCACAGGGGCTCCAGTACTTC

v_call: TRBV5-4
clone_size: .
d_call: .
j_call: TRBJ1-2
cdr3_aa: CASSLDQHGYTF
cdr3_nt: TGTGCCAGCAGCTTGGATCAGCATGGCTACACCTTC

v_call: TRBV19
clone_size: .
d_call: .
j_call: TRBJ2-5
cdr3_aa: CASSIRGETQYF
cdr3_nt: TGTGCCAGTAGTATAAGGGGGGAGACCCAGTACTTC

v_call: TRBV7-9
clone_size: .
d_call: .
j_call: TRBJ2-2
cdr3_aa: CASSWDGGSGTGELFF
cdr3_nt: TGTGCCAGCAGCTGGGATGGAGGGAGTGGGACCGGGGAGCTGTTTTTT

v_call: TRBV7-2
clone_size: few
d_call: TRBD1
j_call: TRBJ1-2
cdr3_aa: CASTPDQGAPYGYTF
cdr3_nt: TGTGCCAGCACCCCCGACCAGGGGGCACCCTATGGCTACACCTTC

v_call: TRBV27
clone_size: .
d_call: .
j_call: TRBJ1-5
cdr3_aa: CASSFREDQPQHF
cdr3_nt: TGTGCCAGCAGTTTCCGGGAGGATCAGCCCCAGCATTTT

v_call: TRBV27
clone_size: .
d_call: TRBD2
j_call: TRBJ2-3
cdr3_aa: CASSFLGTSGRGKRDTQYF
cdr3_nt: TGTGCCAGCAGTTTCCTTGGGACTAGCGGGAGGGGAAAGAGAGATACGCAGTATTTT

v_call: TRBV27
clone_size: .
d_call: .
j_call: TRBJ2-3
cdr3_aa: CASRRGDWADTQYF
cdr3_nt: TGTGCCAGTAGGAGGGGGGATTGGGCAGATACGCAGTATTTT

v_call: TRBV28
clone_size: .
d_call: .
j_call: TRBJ1-5
cdr3_aa: CASSLYGVGGRYNQPQHF
cdr3_nt: TGTGCCAGCAGTTTATATGGCGTTGGGGGACGCTACAATCAGCCCCAGCATTTT

v_call: TRBV3-1/TRBV3-2
clone_size: .
d_call: .
j_call: TRBJ1-5
cdr3_aa: CASSPGWGIDQPQHF
cdr3_nt: TGTGCCAGCAGCCCCGGGTGGGGGATAGATCAGCCCCAGCATTTT

v_call: TRBV7-9
clone_size: .
d_call: .
j_call: TRBJ1-5
cdr3_aa: CASSPQGGRNQPQHF
cdr3_nt: TGTGCCAGCAGCCCCCAGGGTGGGCGCAATCAGCCCCAGCATTTT